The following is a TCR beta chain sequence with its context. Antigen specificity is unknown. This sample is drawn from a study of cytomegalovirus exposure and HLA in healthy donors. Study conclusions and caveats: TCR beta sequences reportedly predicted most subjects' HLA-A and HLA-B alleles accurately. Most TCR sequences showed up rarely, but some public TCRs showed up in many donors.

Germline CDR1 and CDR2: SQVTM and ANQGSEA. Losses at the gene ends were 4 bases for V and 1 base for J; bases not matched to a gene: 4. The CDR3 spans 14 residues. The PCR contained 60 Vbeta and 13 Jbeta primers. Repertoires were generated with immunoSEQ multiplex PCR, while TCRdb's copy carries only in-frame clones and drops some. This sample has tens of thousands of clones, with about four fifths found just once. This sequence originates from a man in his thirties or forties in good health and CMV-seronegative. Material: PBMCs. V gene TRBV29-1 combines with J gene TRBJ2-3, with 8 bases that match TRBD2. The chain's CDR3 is CSVALAGGTDTQYF. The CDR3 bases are TGCAGCGTTGCTCTAGCGGGCGGCACAGATACGCAGTATTTT.